The rows below give T cell receptor beta chains drawn from one sample of a study of blood T cell repertoires in COVID-19. Sequencing was performed with immunoSEQ multiplex PCR; in TCRdb, only in-frame clones are kept and a portion is missing. The table includes over 55,000 clones, 82% detected once. What was sequenced was peripheral blood. The origin of the receptors is a woman in her sixties or seventies with acute or convalescent COVID-19. CDR3s include the opening cysteine and the closing phenylalanine or tryptophan. A D gene is named only where the DNA matches it firmly. Size is stated for part of the rows, as once, few or many counts, or as a class when the clone is expanded.

TRBJ1-1,TRBV30,few,TRBD1,CAWIPTGGTEAFF,TGTGCCTGGATCCCGACAGGGGGTACTGAAGCTTTCTTT
TRBJ1-5,TRBV11-2,once,-,CASSSDGGEGQPQHF,TGTGCCAGCAGCTCTGACGGGGGGGAGGGTCAGCCCCAGCATTTT
TRBJ2-3,TRBV30,-,-,CAWTEAGDTQYF,TGTGCCTGGACTGAAGCAGGAGATACGCAGTATTTT
TRBJ1-1,TRBV10-3,-,-,CAISERHGTEAFF,TGTGCCATCAGTGAGCGGCACGGGACTGAAGCTTTCTTT
TRBJ1-2,TRBV25-1,-,-,CASSMGRGSYTF,TGTGCCAGCTCTATGGGCCGCGGGAGCTACACCTTC
TRBJ2-1,TRBV5-1,-,TRBD1,CASRKTGSSYNEQFF,TGCGCCAGCAGGAAGACAGGGAGCTCCTACAATGAGCAGTTCTTC
TRBJ1-6,TRBV3-1/TRBV3-2,-,-,CASSRSFLSYNSPLHF,TGTGCCAGCAGCCGATCATTCCTATCCTATAATTCACCCCTCCACTTT
TRBJ2-3,TRBV7-3,once,TRBD2,CASSLDPAGGLLDTQYF,TGTGCCAGCAGCTTAGATCCGGCGGGGGGCCTTTTGGATACGCAGTATTTT
TRBJ1-2,TRBV10-3,-,TRBD1,CAISGTGEEYYGYTF,TGTGCCATCAGCGGGACAGGGGAAGAATACTATGGCTACACCTTC
TRBJ1-1,TRBV19,-,-,CASSSVNTEAFF,TGTGCCAGTAGCAGCGTAAACACTGAAGCTTTCTTT
TRBJ2-1,TRBV10-3,-,TRBD2,CAIRTSGGLNSYNEQFF,TGTGCCATCCGGACTAGCGGGGGGCTCAACTCCTACAATGAGCAGTTCTTC
TRBJ2-3,TRBV4-2,-,-,CASSQGGGTTDTQYF,TGTGCCAGCAGCCAAGGGGGCGGGACCACAGATACGCAGTATTTT
TRBJ1-4,TRBV30,once,-,CAWGRNGQNNEKLFF,TGTGCCTGGGGGAGAAACGGACAGAATAATGAAAAACTGTTTTTT
TRBJ2-1,TRBV27,-,TRBD1,CASSSLGTGEHNEQFF,TGTGCCAGCAGTTCCCTAGGGACAGGGGAACACAATGAGCAGTTCTTC
TRBJ1-2,TRBV18,-,-,CASSMGPQSRGYGYTF,TGTGCCAGCTCAATGGGGCCCCAGTCGCGGGGCTATGGCTACACCTTC
TRBJ2-1,TRBV24-1,-,TRBD1,CATSAPQGQGRHRQFF,TGTGCCACCAGTGCTCCCCAGGGACAGGGTCGGCATCGGCAGTTCTTC
TRBJ2-1,TRBV18,-,TRBD2,CASSPSAGRANEQFF,TGTGCCAGCTCACCATCAGCGGGACGCGCCAATGAGCAGTTCTTC
TRBJ1-1,TRBV12-3/TRBV12-4,-,-,CASSLGGGTEAFF,TGTGCCAGCAGTTTAGGGGGGGGCACTGAAGCTTTCTTT
TRBJ1-2,TRBV3-1/TRBV3-2,-,TRBD1,CASRYQGASYGYTF,TGTGCCAGCCGTTACCAGGGGGCAAGCTATGGCTACACCTTC
TRBJ2-7,TRBV3-1/TRBV3-2,once,TRBD1,CASSQETGNGYEQYF,TGTGCCAGCAGCCAGGAGACAGGGAACGGGTACGAGCAGTACTTC
TRBJ1-5,TRBV6-5,once,TRBD1,CASRQPGQSNQPQHF,TGTGCCAGCAGACAACCGGGACAGAGCAATCAGCCCCAGCATTTT
TRBJ2-3,TRBV7-3,-,-,CASSLRGRGVVADTQYF,TGTGCCAGCAGCTTACGGGGCAGGGGGGTCGTGGCAGATACGCAGTATTTT
TRBJ2-4,TRBV30,-,-,CAWSVLGQTIAKNIQYF,TGTGCCTGGAGTGTACTTGGGCAGACTATAGCCAAAAACATTCAGTACTTC
TRBJ2-7,TRBV19,-,-,CASKNGGTHEQYF,TGTGCCAGTAAAAACGGGGGTACCCACGAGCAGTACTTC
TRBJ2-3,TRBV25-1,-,TRBD1,CASSEDRAISTDTQYF,TGTGCCAGCAGTGAGGACAGGGCAATTAGCACAGATACGCAGTATTTT
TRBJ2-1,TRBV7-3,-,-,CASSHSPGSSYNEQFF,TGTGCCAGCAGCCATTCTCCGGGTAGCTCCTACAATGAGCAGTTCTTC
TRBJ2-7,TRBV11-3,-,TRBD1,CASSQNSRGWNEQYF,TGTGCCAGCAGTCAGAACTCCAGGGGGTGGAACGAGCAGTACTTC
TRBJ1-1,TRBV29-1,-,TRBD1,CSVEGGGGAYTEAFF,TGCAGCGTTGAAGGCGGAGGGGGCGCTTACACTGAAGCTTTCTTT
TRBJ2-7,TRBV7-6,-,-,CASNLQGSRQYF,TGTGCCAGCAATCTACAGGGATCCCGGCAGTACTTC
TRBJ2-2,TRBV7-2,once,-,CASSTWTDGGELFF,TGTGCCAGCAGCACCTGGACAGACGGCGGGGAGCTGTTTTTT
TRBJ1-1,TRBV6-5,once,-,CASSLMPSMNTEAFF,TGTGCCAGCAGCCTAATGCCCTCGATGAACACTGAAGCTTTCTTT
TRBJ2-2,TRBV6-2/TRBV6-3,-,-,CASSADTASTGELFF,TGTGCCAGCAGCGCCGATACCGCGAGCACCGGGGAGCTGTTTTTT
TRBJ2-7,TRBV5-1,-,TRBD1,CASRSMTGFEQYF,TGCGCCAGCAGATCGATGACAGGGTTCGAGCAGTACTTC
TRBJ2-1,TRBV10-2,once,-,CASSSLAYNEQFF,TGCGCCAGCAGTAGCTTAGCCTACAATGAGCAGTTCTTC
TRBJ2-7,TRBV27,-,TRBD2,CASSLAGGNSYEQYF,TGTGCCAGCAGCTTAGCGGGGGGGAACTCCTACGAGCAGTACTTC
TRBJ1-6,TRBV27,-,-,CASREGRSPLHF,TGTGCCAGCAGGGAGGGGCGTTCACCCCTCCACTTT
TRBJ2-2,TRBV7-2,-,-,CASSSKWPANTGELFF,TGTGCCAGCAGCTCAAAGTGGCCAGCGAACACCGGGGAGCTGTTTTTT
TRBJ2-3,TRBV7-9,once,-,CASSLDSADTQYF,TGTGCCAGCAGCCTAGACTCGGCAGATACGCAGTATTTT
TRBJ1-2,TRBV24-1,-,-,CATSPSRGRGGYGYTF,TGTGCCACCAGTCCCTCCCGGGGGAGGGGAGGCTATGGCTACACCTTC
TRBJ2-5,TRBV20-1,-,-,CSARSTETQYF,TGCAGTGCTAGAAGCACGGAGACCCAGTACTTC
TRBJ1-2,TRBV14,-,-,CASSQAQGMDYTF,TGTGCCAGCAGCCAAGCCCAGGGAATGGACTACACCTTC
TRBJ2-7,TRBV4-3,-,-,CASSQDFGEQYF,TGCGCCAGCAGCCAAGATTTCGGCGAGCAGTACTTC
TRBJ1-3,TRBV20-1,-,-,CSARYGNTIYF,TGCAGTGCTAGATATGGAAACACCATATATTTT
TRBJ1-3,TRBV5-6,-,-,CASSLAGIRNTIYF,TGTGCCAGCAGCTTGGCGGGGATTAGAAACACCATATATTTT
TRBJ1-2,TRBV2,-,-,CASSDAGRGFRDGYTF,TGTGCCAGCAGCGACGCCGGAAGGGGGTTTCGAGATGGCTACACCTTC